This TCR beta chain was retrieved from a study of molecular identifiers for immune sequencing clone quantification. On this clonotype: Its antigen remains unknown.

Sequencing libraries of naive CD8 cells derived from around 20,000 to 990,000 sorted cells with 10%, 30% or 50% RNA. Study-wide results and caveats: Clones that had above 20 RNA copies took up over 98% of effector molecules but under 1% in naive cells.

MiXCR was run by TCRdb on the PCR reads, yielding one entry per CDR3 protein. Among over 600,000 distinct CDR3 sequences listed, 20% were seen once. V was cut by 5 bases and J by 3 bases, with 14 bases left in between. Looked up from germline, CDR1 is SEHNR and CDR2 is FQNEAQ (reference sequence). The CDR3 spans 14 residues. The rearrangement links TRBV7-9 to TRBJ2-7, with a tentative D call TRBD1 (6 bases). This clonotype was obtained from a human donor in good health. Some libraries in this study had Jurkat cell RNA spiked in. Sequenced material: naive CD8+ T cells from blood, with Jurkat cell RNA spiked in. Sample subset: FACS-sorted CD8+CD4-CCR7+CD45RA+ naive T cells. The CDR3 bases are TGTGCCAGCAGCACAAGTGGGGACATCTACGAGCAGTACTTC. Translating gives CASSTSGDIYEQYF.